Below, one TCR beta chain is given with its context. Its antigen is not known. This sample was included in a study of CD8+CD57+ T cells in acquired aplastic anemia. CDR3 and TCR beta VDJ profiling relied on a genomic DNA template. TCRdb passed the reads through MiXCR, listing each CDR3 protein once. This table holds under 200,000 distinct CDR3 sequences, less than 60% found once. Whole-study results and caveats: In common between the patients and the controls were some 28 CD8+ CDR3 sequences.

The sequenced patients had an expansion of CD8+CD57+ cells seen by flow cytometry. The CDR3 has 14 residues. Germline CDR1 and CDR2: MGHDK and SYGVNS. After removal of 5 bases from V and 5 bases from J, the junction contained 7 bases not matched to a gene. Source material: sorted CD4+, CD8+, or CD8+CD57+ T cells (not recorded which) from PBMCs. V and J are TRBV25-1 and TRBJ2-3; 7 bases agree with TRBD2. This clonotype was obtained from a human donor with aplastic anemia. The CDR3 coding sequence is TGTGCCAGCAGTTCCAGCGGGGTCGAAGATACGCAGTATTTT. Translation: CASSSSGVEDTQYF.